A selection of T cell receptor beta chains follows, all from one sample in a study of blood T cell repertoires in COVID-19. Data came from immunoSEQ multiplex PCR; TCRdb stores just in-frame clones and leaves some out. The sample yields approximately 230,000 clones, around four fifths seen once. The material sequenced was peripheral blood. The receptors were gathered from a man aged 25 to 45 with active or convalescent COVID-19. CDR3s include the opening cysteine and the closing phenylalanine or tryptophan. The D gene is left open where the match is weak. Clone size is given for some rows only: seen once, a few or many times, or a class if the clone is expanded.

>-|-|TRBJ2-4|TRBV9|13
CASSATGRNIQYF
TGTGCCAGCAGCGCCACAGGGAGAAACATTCAGTACTTC
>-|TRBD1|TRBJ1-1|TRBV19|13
CASSGTGLTEAFF
TGTGCCAGTAGTGGGACAGGGCTAACTGAAGCTTTCTTT
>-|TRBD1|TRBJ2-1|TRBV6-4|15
CASSLEGTGWGEQFF
TGTGCCAGCAGCCTGGAGGGGACAGGCTGGGGTGAGCAGTTCTTC
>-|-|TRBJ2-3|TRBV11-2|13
CASSLAGTDTQYF
TGTGCCAGCAGCTTAGCGGGCACAGATACGCAGTATTTT
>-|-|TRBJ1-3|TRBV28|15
CASSLQVPSGNTIYF
TGTGCCAGCAGTTTACAGGTCCCCTCTGGAAACACCATATATTTT
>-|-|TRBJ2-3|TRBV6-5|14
CASKDRRFTDTQYF
TGTGCCAGCAAAGACAGGCGATTCACAGATACGCAGTATTTT
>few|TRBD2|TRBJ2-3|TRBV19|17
CASTTSGYKTNTDTQYF
TGTGCCAGTACCACTAGCGGATACAAAACCAACACAGATACGCAGTATTTT
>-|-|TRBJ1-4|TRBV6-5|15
CASSRSGGASEKLFF
TGTGCCAGCAGCCGGTCGGGGGGGGCAAGTGAAAAACTGTTTTTT
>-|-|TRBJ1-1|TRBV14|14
CASSQPGMNTEAFF
TGTGCCAGCAGCCAACCAGGCATGAACACTGAAGCTTTCTTT
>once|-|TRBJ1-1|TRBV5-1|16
CASSLVGAQRLSQAFF
TGCGCCAGCAGCTTGGTGGGCGCACAGCGACTATCGCAAGCTTTCTTT
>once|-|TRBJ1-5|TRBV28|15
CASSRNIFSNQPQHF
TGTGCCAGCAGTAGAAACATCTTTAGCAATCAGCCCCAGCATTTT